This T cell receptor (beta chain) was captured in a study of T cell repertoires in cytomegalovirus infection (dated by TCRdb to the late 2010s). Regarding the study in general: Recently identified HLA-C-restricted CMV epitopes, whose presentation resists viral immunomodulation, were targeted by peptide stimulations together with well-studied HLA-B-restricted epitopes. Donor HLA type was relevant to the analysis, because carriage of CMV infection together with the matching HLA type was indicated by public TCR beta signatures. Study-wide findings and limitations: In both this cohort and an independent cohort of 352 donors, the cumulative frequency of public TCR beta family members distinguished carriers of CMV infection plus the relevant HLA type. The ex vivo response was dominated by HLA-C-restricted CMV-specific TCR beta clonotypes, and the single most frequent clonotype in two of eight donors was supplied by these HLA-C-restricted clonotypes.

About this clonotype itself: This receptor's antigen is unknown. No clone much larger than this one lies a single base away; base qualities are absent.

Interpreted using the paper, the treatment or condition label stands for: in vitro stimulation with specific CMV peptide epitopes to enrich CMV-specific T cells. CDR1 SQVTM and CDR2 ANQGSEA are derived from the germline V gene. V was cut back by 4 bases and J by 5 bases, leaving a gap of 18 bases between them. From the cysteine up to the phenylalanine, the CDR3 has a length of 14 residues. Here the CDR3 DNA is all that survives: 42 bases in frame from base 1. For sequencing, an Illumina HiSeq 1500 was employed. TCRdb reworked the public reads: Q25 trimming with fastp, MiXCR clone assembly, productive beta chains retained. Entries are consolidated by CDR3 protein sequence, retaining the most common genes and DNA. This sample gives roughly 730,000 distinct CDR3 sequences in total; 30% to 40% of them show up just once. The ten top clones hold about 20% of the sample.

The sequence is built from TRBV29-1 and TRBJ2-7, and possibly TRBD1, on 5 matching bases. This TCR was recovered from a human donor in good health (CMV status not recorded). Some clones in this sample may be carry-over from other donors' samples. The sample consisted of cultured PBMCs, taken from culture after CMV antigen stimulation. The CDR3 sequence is CSVGLLGHRDEQYF. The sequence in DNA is TGCAGCGTTGGTCTCCTGGGGCACCGGGACGAGCAGTACTTC.